This note documents a single T cell receptor (beta chain) sequence. Between the trimmed V and J ends, which lost 3 bases and 4 bases, there was a span of 12 bases. The length of the CDR3 is 15 residues. Germline assignment: CDR1 ENHRY and CDR2 SYGVKD. The data originate from a study of blood T cell repertoires in COVID-19. Whole-study context: PBMCs, B-cell-depleted T cells, or T cells provided the cDNA or gDNA that made up the material.

Profiled with immunoSEQ multiplex PCR; TCRdb holds only in-frame clones, not every one. The profile covers 110,000 or so clones, with approximately 90% appearing a single time and more than 7% taken by the ten largest. The material sequenced was peripheral blood. V usage is TRBV10-3 and J usage is TRBJ2-2; possible D gene TRBD1, 5 bases. The receptor was derived from a woman between 65 and 79 years old who had recovered from COVID-19. CDR3 amino acids: CAISDPRVSTGELFF. For the CDR3, the DNA is TGTGCCATCAGTGACCCCAGGGTGAGCACCGGGGAGCTGTTTTTT.